Detailed here is one TCR beta chain. This sample stems from a study of control samples from healthy donors and cancer patients. TCRdb keeps only in-frame clones here, not all; method: immunoSEQ multiplex PCR. The repertoire holds 130,000 to 150,000 clones, with 80% to 95% as singletons. Source material: blood. The receptor comes from a man younger than 35 in good health.

The CDR3 region is CASSSPKQNTEAFF. The CDR3 nucleotides are TGTGCCAGCAGCTCCCCGAAGCAGAACACTGAAGCTTTCTTT. The chain combines TRBV7-9 with TRBJ1-1; D is unclear. V was shortened by 4 bases and J by 1 base, with 10 bases between the two germline ends. The length of the CDR3 is 14 residues. CDR1 is SEHNR, CDR2 FQNEAQ, per germline (reference sequence). The full variable domain, rest sourced from reference TRBV7-9 and TRBJ1-1, is DTGVSQNPRHKITKRGQNVTFRCDPISEHNRLYWYRQTLGQGPEFLTYFQNEAQLEKSRLLSDRFSAERPKGSFSTLEIQRTEQGDSAMYLCASSSPKQNTEAFFGQGTRLTVV.